This entry lists 14 T cell receptor beta chains sequenced from one sample in a study of identical twins. TCRdb re-derived calls from the 5' RACE reads in MiXCR, one entry per CDR3 protein. Among under 250,000 distinct CDR3 sequences listed, roughly an eighth were seen once. Separately, the same data were catalogued under a study of yellow fever vaccine responses in identical twins.

Sequenced input: memory (CD45RO+) T cells sorted from blood. Receptors originate from a woman younger than 30 in good health.

This clonotype was counted only a few times. The V and J genes are TRBV28 and TRBJ2-7; D might be TRBD1 (6 bases). V lost 8 bases and J 0 bases, leaving 17 bases between the germline ends. This CDR3 is 15 amino acids long. CDR1 MDHEN and CDR2 SYDVKM come from the germline V gene. For the CDR3, the DNA is TGTGCCAGCCAAACTGGCAGGGGAAGCTCCTACGAGCAGTACTTC. Amino acids: CASQTGRGSSYEQYF.

The chain couples TRBV11-1 to TRBJ2-5, with TRBD2 matching 9 bases. The CDR3 is 18 residues long. V was clipped by 1 base and J by 5 bases; unmatched bases: 14. CDR1 is SGHAT and CDR2 is FQDESV in the germline V gene (reference sequence). DNA for the CDR3: TGTGCCAGCAGCTTAGGAGGGCTAGCGGGAAGGAACGGGGAGACCCAGTACTTC. Protein product: CASSLGGLAGRNGETQYF. Based on the CDR3 plus reference TRBV11-1 and TRBJ2-5, the full variable domain is EAEVAQSPRYKITEKSQAVAFWCDPISGHATLYWYRQILGQGPELLVQFQDESVVDDSQLPKDRFSAERLKGVDSTLKIQPAELGDSAMYLCASSLGGLAGRNGETQYFGPGTRLLVL.

This clonotype was picked up many times. The rearrangement links TRBV11-2 to TRBJ2-2; 15 bases match TRBD2. Germline V CDR1 and CDR2: SGHAT, FQNNGV. The junction had 3 bases not matched to a gene; V was cut back by 5 bases and J by 5 bases. CDR3 length equals 16 residues. CDR3 nucleotide sequence: TGTGCCAGCAGCCCGGGACTAGCGGGAGGTACCGGGGAGCTGTTTTTT. Protein product: CASSPGLAGGTGELFF.

This clonotype has at least ten counts. The chain couples TRBV3-1 to TRBJ1-1; D is possibly TRBD1 (6 bases). V was shortened by 0 bases and J by 3 bases, with 14 bases between the two germline ends. The CDR3 totals 16 residues. Per the germline V gene, CDR1 is LGHDT and CDR2 is YNNKEL (reference sequence). The CDR3 sequence: CASSQDFRGWDTEAFF. CDR3 DNA: TGTGCCAGCAGCCAAGATTTTAGGGGGTGGGACACTGAAGCTTTCTTT.

This clonotype was detected a few times. The chain carries TRBV6-2 or TRBV6-3 and TRBJ2-1, with TRBD2 matching 7 bases. V gave up 0 bases and J gave up 12 bases; unmatched junction bases: 8. CDR1 MNHEY and CDR2 SVGEGT come from the germline V gene. The CDR3 totals 14 residues. Here the CDR3 reads CASSYSGGSGSQFF. CDR3 coding DNA: TGTGCCAGCAGTTACTCAGGAGGTAGCGGGTCGCAGTTCTTC.

This clonotype was observed many times. The chain has TRBV9 and TRBJ2-1; 7 nucleotides agree with TRBD2. Trimming took 0 bases from V and 6 from J; bases not matched to a gene: 3. The CDR3 consists of 14 residues. Per germline, CDR1 SGDLS and CDR2 YYNGEE. The CDR3: CASSVARTSNEQFF. For the CDR3, the DNA is TGTGCCAGCAGCGTAGCCCGGACTAGCAATGAGCAGTTCTTC.

This clonotype came up a few times. This rearrangement joins TRBV7-2 to TRBJ2-7; 8 positions agree with TRBD2. Germline V gene data show CDR1 as SGHTA and CDR2 as FQGNSA. The CDR3 runs to 16 residues. J was trimmed by 3 bases and V by 3 bases; bases with no gene match: 10. The CDR3 DNA reads TGTGCCAGCAGCTTCATGCGGGAGGCTCGACGCTACGAGCAGTACTTC. Residues: CASSFMREARRYEQYF.

Remarks on this clonotype: A junction boundary mismatches the germline segment, possibly from a read error. V is TRBV3-1 and J is TRBJ2-7; D call uncertain. The CDR3 totals 14 residues. In germline, CDR1 is LGHDT, CDR2 YNNKEL (reference sequence). CDR3 DNA: TGTGTCAGCAGCCAAGCCAGGCGTTCCTACGAGCAGTACTTC. Encoded protein: CVSSQARRSYEQYF.

The table lists this clonotype with a few counts. V gene TRBV6-4 combines with J gene TRBJ2-1; 9 bases line up with TRBD2. Germline CDR1 and CDR2: MRHNA and SNTAGT. V dropped 0 bases and J dropped 4; count of bases not matched to a gene: 1. The CDR3 covers 15 residues. CDR3 protein: CASSDSLAGYNEQFF. CDR3 nucleotide sequence: TGTGCCAGCAGTGACTCTCTAGCGGGATACAATGAGCAGTTCTTC.

This clonotype was seen a few times. This chain uses TRBV19 with TRBJ2-7; no reliable D call. Germline V lookup: CDR1 LNHDA, CDR2 SQIVND (reference sequence). This CDR3 has 14 amino acids. The V and J ends lost 1 base and 3 bases respectively, with 10 bases between them. CDR3 bases: TGTGCCAGTAGTATAGGGGGAAGCTTCTACGAGCAGTACTTC. Translated, it gives CASSIGGSFYEQYF. The full variable domain, rest sourced from reference TRBV19 and TRBJ2-7, is DGGITQSPKYLFRKEGQNVTLSCEQNLNHDAMYWYRQDPGQGLRLIYYSQIVNDFQKGDIAEGYSVSREKKESFPLTVTSAQKNPTAFYLCASSIGGSFYEQYFGPGTRLTVT.

This clonotype was counted ten times or more. The chain recombines TRBV3-1 with TRBJ2-1; 7 bases line up with TRBD2. CDR3 length equals 15 residues. Per germline, CDR1 LGHDT and CDR2 YNNKEL (reference sequence). Losses at the gene ends were 2 bases for V and 12 bases for J; bases not matched to a gene: 13. CDR3 in amino acids: CASSQSEREGMGQFF. The CDR3 DNA sequence: TGTGCCAGCAGCCAAAGCGAGCGGGAAGGTATGGGGCAGTTCTTC.

V usage is TRBV7-9 and J usage is TRBJ2-2; D not certain. Trimming cost V 0 bases and J 0 bases, with 5 bases left between them. The V gene's germline CDR1 is SEHNR and CDR2 FQNEAQ (reference sequence). The CDR3 covers 15 residues. The CDR3, as DNA: TGTGCCAGCAGCTTAGCGGTCCCGAACACCGGGGAGCTGTTTTTT. This sequence encodes CASSLAVPNTGELFF. The whole variable domain, remainder taken from reference TRBV7-9 and TRBJ2-2, is DTGVSQNPRHKITKRGQNVTFRCDPISEHNRLYWYRQTLGQGPEFLTYFQNEAQLEKSRLLSDRFSAERPKGSFSTLEIQRTEQGDSAMYLCASSLAVPNTGELFFGEGSRLTVL.

The sample holds many counts of this clonotype. CDR3 DNA sequence: TGCAGTGCTAGAGTTCCTCAGGGACTAGCGGGAGTTGAGACCCAGTACTTC. It yields the protein CSARVPQGLAGVETQYF. The gene calls are TRBV20-1 and TRBJ2-5; TRBD2 agrees at 14 bases. This CDR3 region has 17 residues. The ends lost 1 base at V and 5 bases at J; junction bases unmatched: 9. Germline CDR1 DFQATT, CDR2 SNEGSKA (reference sequence).

This chain joins TRBV20-1 and TRBJ1-2; 12 bases are a match to TRBD1. The CDR3 has 14 amino acids. Germline-derived CDR1 and CDR2 are DFQATT and SNEGSKA (reference sequence). The ends lost 5 bases at V and 6 bases at J; junction bases unmatched: 7. CDR3 protein: CSAEGTGGTDGYTF. CDR3 bases: TGCAGTGCTGAGGGGACAGGGGGCACGGATGGCTACACCTTC.